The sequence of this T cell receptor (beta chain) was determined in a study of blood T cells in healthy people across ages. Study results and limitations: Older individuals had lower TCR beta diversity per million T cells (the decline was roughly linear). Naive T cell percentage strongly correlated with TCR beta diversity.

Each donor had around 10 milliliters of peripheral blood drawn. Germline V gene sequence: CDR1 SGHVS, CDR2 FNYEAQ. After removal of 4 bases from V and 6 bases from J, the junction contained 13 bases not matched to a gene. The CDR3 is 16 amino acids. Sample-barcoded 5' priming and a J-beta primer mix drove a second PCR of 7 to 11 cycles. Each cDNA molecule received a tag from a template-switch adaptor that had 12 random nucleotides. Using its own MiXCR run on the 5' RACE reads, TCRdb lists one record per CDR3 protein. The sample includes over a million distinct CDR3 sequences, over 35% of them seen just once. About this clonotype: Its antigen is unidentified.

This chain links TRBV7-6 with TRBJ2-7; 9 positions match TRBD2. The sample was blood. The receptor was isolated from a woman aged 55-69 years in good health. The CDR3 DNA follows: TGTGCCAGCAGCTCCCAGACTAGCGGAACCCTTTCCGAGCAGTACTTC. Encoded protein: CASSSQTSGTLSEQYF.